This T cell receptor beta chain was recorded in a study of cytomegalovirus exposure and HLA in healthy donors. Losses at the gene ends were 0 bases for V and 3 bases for J; bases not matched to a gene: 7. Germline values: CDR1 SGHNT, CDR2 YENEEA. The CDR3 is made up of 16 amino acids. PCR employed 60 Vbeta and 13 Jbeta primers. Libraries were prepared by immunoSEQ multiplex PCR; TCRdb keeps only in-frame clonotypes and omits some of them. The table shows about 220,000 clones, with 82% occurring only once. The sequence was collected from a man aged 35 to 55 in good health and CMV-seropositive. The sequencing input was PBMCs. The chain has TRBV11-3 and TRBJ2-5, with 7 bases lining up with TRBD1. Here the CDR3 DNA reads TGTGCCAGCAGCTTAGATCTATGGGGACAGAAAGAGACCCAGTACTTC. Amino acids: CASSLDLWGQKETQYF.